The clone carrying this T cell receptor beta chain was seen just once. These data are taken from a study of blood T cell repertoires in COVID-19. Across the whole study: Spain, Italy and the United States supplied samples that represented acute and convalescent COVID-19. T cells, B-cell-depleted T cells, or PBMCs supplied cDNA or gDNA.

The authors' processing: Amplification of reference gene primers provided the estimated nucleated cell counts. Using immunoSEQ multiplex PCR, the repertoire was profiled, and TCRdb retains in-frame clones only, with some absent. That table supplies the V and J calls and clone size; D and trimming were determined from the DNA. The data contain 35,000 to 55,000 clones, about 88% of them singletons. V shed 6 bases and J 1 base; nucleotides not matched to a gene: 3. This CDR3 region has 14 residues. CDR1 and CDR2 (germline): SGHVS, FQNEAQ. The sequence came from a man aged 65 to 79 with active COVID-19. The sequencing sample was made of peripheral blood. V and J are TRBV7-8 and TRBJ1-5, with 7 nucleotides matching TRBD1. The CDR3 DNA reads as TGTGCCAGCAGTTTGGGACAGAGCAATCAGCCCCAGCATTTT. Residues: CASSLGQSNQPQHF. The complete variable domain, with remaining parts taken from reference TRBV7-8 and TRBJ1-5, reads GAGVSQSPRYKVAKRGQDVALRCDPISGHVSLFWYQQALGQGPEFLTYFQNEAQLDKSGLPSDRFFAERPEGSVSTLKIQRTQQEDSAVYLCASSLGQSNQPQHFGDGTRLSIL.